The clone carrying this T cell receptor beta chain was observed a single time. Its antigen remains unidentified. In germline, CDR1 is LGHDT, CDR2 YNNKEL (reference sequence). CDR3 length equals 15 residues. Trimming took 1 base from V and 6 from J, leaving 10 bases between them. These data are taken from a study of T cell responses to AZD1222 COVID-19 vaccine. Overall study results and limits: Targeting of unmutated variant regions was reportedly seen in nearly half of spike-specific TCRs. Among vaccine-associated CD4 TCRs, coverage spanned spike, with dominance at 160-218 and 743-854. The peak T cell response came first, and repertoires were sampled only after it. A mostly white British donor set with more females was recruited, and clonal diversity was possibly underestimated.

Sequencing used immunoSEQ multiplex PCR; TCRdb keeps in-frame clones, though not all of them. Here the sample spans about 150,000 clones, 88% being singletons. V and J are TRBV3-1 (or the pseudogene TRBV3-2) and TRBJ1-6, with D perhaps matching TRBD1 (6 bases). The material sequenced was peripheral blood, taken after recovery from COVID-19. The sequence derives from an adult who had recovered from COVID-19. CDR3 sequence reads: CASSQGTASNSPLHF. Here the CDR3 DNA reads TGTGCCAGCAGCCAAGGGACAGCATCTAATTCACCCCTCCACTTT.